The source of this T cell receptor (beta chain) is a study of blood T cell repertoires in COVID-19. Study context: Researchers got acute and convalescent COVID-19 samples from the United States, Italy and Spain. The cDNA or gDNA used as material had been derived from T cells, B-cell-depleted T cells, or PBMCs.

V lost 3 bases to trimming and J lost 0 bases, with 6 bases between them. Looked up from germline, CDR1 is SNHLY and CDR2 is FYNNEI. The CDR3 totals 13 residues. Clones were read by immunoSEQ multiplex PCR, and TCRdb kept only the in-frame ones, dropping some. The sample yields fewer than 150,000 clones, approximately 84% seen once. The sequenced sample was peripheral blood. This clonotype was sampled from a man aged 40-49 years with acute or convalescent COVID-19. V gene TRBV2 combines with J gene TRBJ2-7; D unclear. CDR3 DNA: TGTGCCAGCAGTGACTCCCTCTCCTACGAGCAGTACTTC. This sequence encodes CASSDSLSYEQYF.